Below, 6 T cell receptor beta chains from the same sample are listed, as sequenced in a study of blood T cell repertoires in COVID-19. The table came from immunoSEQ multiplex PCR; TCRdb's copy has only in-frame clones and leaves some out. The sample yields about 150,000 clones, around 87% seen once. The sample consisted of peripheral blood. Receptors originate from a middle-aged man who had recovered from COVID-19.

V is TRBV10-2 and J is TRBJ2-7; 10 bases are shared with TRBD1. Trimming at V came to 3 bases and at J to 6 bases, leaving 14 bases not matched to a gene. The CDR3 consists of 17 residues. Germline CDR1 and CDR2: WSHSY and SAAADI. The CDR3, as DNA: TGCGCCAGCAGTGACCAAAGCATGGGACAGGGGAAGCGCGAGCAGTACTTC. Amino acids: CASSDQSMGQGKREQYF.

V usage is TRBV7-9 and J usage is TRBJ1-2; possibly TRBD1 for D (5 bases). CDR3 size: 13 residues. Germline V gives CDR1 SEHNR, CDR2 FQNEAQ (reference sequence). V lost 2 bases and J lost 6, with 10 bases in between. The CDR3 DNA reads TGTGCCAGCAGCTTATCCCGGGGGGATGGCTACACCTTC. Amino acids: CASSLSRGDGYTF.

The DNA for the CDR3 is TGCGCCAGCAGCCAAGAGGGAGGGGTCTACTCTGGAAACACCATATATTTT. As protein: CASSQEGGVYSGNTIYF. The chain couples TRBV4-3 to TRBJ1-3; D might be TRBD1 (5 bases). Deletions cut 0 bases from V and 0 bases from J, with 12 bases between. The CDR3 consists of 17 residues. From germline, CDR1 is LGHNA and CDR2 YSLEER.

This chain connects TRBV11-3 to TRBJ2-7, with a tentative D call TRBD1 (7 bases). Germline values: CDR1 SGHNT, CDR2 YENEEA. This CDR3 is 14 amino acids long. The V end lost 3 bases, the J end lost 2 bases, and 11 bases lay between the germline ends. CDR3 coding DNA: TGTGCCAGCAGCTTTTCAGGGGGGCCCTACGAGCAGTACTTC. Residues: CASSFSGGPYEQYF. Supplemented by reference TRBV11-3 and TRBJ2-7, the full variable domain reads EAGVVQSPRYKIIEKKQPVAFWCNPISGHNTLYWYLQNLGQGPELLIRYENEEAVDDSQLPKDRFSAERLKGVDSTLKIQPAELGDSAVYLCASSFSGGPYEQYFGPGTRLTVT.

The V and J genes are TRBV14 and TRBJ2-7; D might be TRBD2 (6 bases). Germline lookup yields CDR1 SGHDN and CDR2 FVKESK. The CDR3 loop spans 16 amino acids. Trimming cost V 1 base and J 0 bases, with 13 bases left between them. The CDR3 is CASSQARGAHSYEQYF. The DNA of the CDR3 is TGTGCCAGCAGCCAAGCTCGCGGGGCACACTCCTACGAGCAGTACTTC.

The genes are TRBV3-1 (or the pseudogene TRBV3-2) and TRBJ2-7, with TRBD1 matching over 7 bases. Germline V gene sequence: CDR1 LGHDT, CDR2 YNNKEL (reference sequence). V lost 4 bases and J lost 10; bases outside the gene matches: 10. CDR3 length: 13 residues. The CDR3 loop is CASSPLGDSRQYF. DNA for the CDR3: TGTGCCAGCAGCCCCCTTGGGGACAGCCGACAGTACTTC.